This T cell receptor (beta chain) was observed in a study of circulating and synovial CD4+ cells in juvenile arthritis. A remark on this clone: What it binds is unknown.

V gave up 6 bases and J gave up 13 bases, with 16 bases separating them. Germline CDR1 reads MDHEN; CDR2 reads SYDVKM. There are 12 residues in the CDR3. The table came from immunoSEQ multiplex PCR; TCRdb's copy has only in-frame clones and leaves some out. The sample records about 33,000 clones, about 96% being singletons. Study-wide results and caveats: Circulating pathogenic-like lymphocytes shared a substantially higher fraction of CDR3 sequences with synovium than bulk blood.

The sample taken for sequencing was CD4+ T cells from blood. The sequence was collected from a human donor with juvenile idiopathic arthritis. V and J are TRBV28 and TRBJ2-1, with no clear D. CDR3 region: CASSAVTGSQFF. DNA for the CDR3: TGTGCCAGCAGCGCGGTAACGGGTTCCCAGTTCTTC.